These T cell receptor beta chains were read from a single sample in a study of T cells in Graves' hyperthyroidism and ophthalmopathy. TCRdb reprocessed the multiplex PCR reads with MiXCR, giving one entry per CDR3 protein. This sample has around 300,000 distinct CDR3 sequences, with about 13% found just once. Input material: blood. The origin of the receptors is a woman in her thirties or forties with Graves' hyperthyroidism. Both conserved end residues are part of each CDR3. The D gene is left open where the match is weak. Not all rows give a size; the values are once, few, many and, for expanded clones, a class.

>NA|TRBV6-1|few|TRBJ2-7
CASSLTGALGEQYF
TGTGCCAGCAGCCTGACAGGCGCCCTGGGCGAGCAGTACTTC
>NA|TRBV20-1|many|TRBJ1-6
CSAPTASNSPLHF
TGCAGTGCTCCGACAGCAAGTAATTCACCCCTCCACTTT
>TRBD1|TRBV11-3|few|TRBJ1-2
CASSPGQGNLGYTF
TGTGCCAGCAGCCCAGGACAGGGGAATCTTGGCTACACCTTC
>NA|TRBV19|NA|TRBJ1-1
CASTRRGTEAFF
TGTGCCAGTACCCGAAGAGGCACTGAAGCTTTCTTT
>TRBD2|TRBV6-1|many|TRBJ2-1
CASTDSGNEQFF
TGTGCCAGCACCGATAGCGGGAATGAGCAGTTCTTC
>TRBD1|TRBV4-1|few|TRBJ2-7
CASSQVGTANYEQYF
TGCGCCAGCAGCCAGGTTGGGACAGCTAACTACGAGCAGTACTTC
>TRBD1|TRBV9|NA|TRBJ2-7
CASSVGTGSVEQYF
TGTGCCAGCAGCGTAGGGACAGGGTCGGTCGAGCAGTACTTC
>TRBD1|TRBV2|many|TRBJ2-1
CASFPWGQGTYNEQFF
TGTGCCAGCTTCCCCTGGGGACAGGGGACGTACAATGAGCAGTTCTTC
>NA|TRBV6-1|many|TRBJ1-1
CASRTPGLSTEAFF
TGTGCCAGCAGAACCCCAGGGTTGAGCACTGAAGCTTTCTTT
>NA|TRBV29-1|many|TRBJ2-3
CSVLSRDTQYF
TGCAGCGTCCTCTCGAGGGATACGCAGTATTTT
>NA|TRBV6-1|many|TRBJ1-5
CASRTQGSNQPQHF
TGTGCCAGCAGGACACAGGGATCTAATCAGCCCCAGCATTTT
>NA|TRBV5-1|few|TRBJ1-3
CASSLTGSVSGNTIYF
TGCGCCAGCAGCCTGACAGGTTCCGTCTCTGGAAACACCATATATTTT
>TRBD2|TRBV27|few|TRBJ2-7
CASSPWTSGAYEQYF
TGTGCCAGCAGTCCATGGACTAGCGGGGCCTACGAGCAGTACTTC
>TRBD1|TRBV7-9|many|TRBJ2-5
CASSAAGTVETQYF
TGTGCCAGCAGCGCCGCCGGGACAGTGGAGACCCAGTACTTC
>NA|TRBV20-1|many|TRBJ1-5
CSASSTYSNQPQHF
TGCAGTGCTAGCAGCACATATAGCAATCAGCCCCAGCATTTT
>NA|TRBV12-3/TRBV12-4|many|TRBJ1-5
CASSLRVSPNQPQHF
TGTGCCAGCAGTTTACGAGTTTCTCCAAATCAGCCCCAGCATTTT
>TRBD1|TRBV29-1|many|TRBJ2-2
CSVESQGANTGELFF
TGCAGCGTTGAAAGCCAGGGGGCGAACACCGGGGAGCTGTTTTTT
>TRBD1|TRBV6-5|NA|TRBJ1-2
CASSYSYRGPYGYTF
TGTGCCAGCAGTTACTCCTATAGGGGGCCCTATGGCTACACCTTC
>NA|TRBV11-2|NA|TRBJ2-1
CASSHRSAVSDTEQFF
TGTGCCAGCAGTCATCGATCGGCGGTTAGCGACACTGAGCAGTTCTTC
>NA|TRBV28|many|TRBJ1-1
CASSLPGRGLNTEAFF
TGTGCCAGCAGTTTACCCGGTCGAGGCCTGAACACTGAAGCTTTCTTT
>TRBD1|TRBV6-1|many|TRBJ2-1
CASSRDRAYNEQFF
TGTGCCAGCAGTCGGGACAGGGCTTACAATGAGCAGTTCTTC
>TRBD1|TRBV20-1|NA|TRBJ1-3
CSARDRDRGLGNTIYF
TGCAGTGCTAGAGATCGTGACAGGGGGCTTGGAAACACCATATATTTT
>NA|TRBV27|many|TRBJ1-2
CASSPGQRRHGYTF
TGTGCCAGCAGTCCGGGACAAAGACGGCATGGCTACACCTTC
>NA|TRBV19|few|TRBJ1-5
CASSIRTVSNQPQHF
TGTGCCAGTAGTATCCGGACTGTTAGCAATCAGCCCCAGCATTTT
>NA|TRBV5-1|many|TRBJ2-1
CASSLGDPLDEQFF
TGCGCCAGCAGCTTGGGAGATCCCCTAGATGAGCAGTTCTTC
>NA|TRBV20-1|few|TRBJ1-2
CSARGAVPGYTF
TGCAGTGCTAGAGGGGCAGTCCCTGGCTACACCTTC
>TRBD2|TRBV3-1|few|TRBJ2-2
CASSSRPGLMTGELFF
TGTGCCAGCAGCTCTCGACCGGGACTAATGACCGGGGAGCTGTTTTTT
>NA|TRBV18|many|TRBJ2-5
CASSPTGLGETQYF
TGTGCCAGCTCACCAACAGGGTTGGGGGAGACCCAGTACTTC
>NA|TRBV28|many|TRBJ1-1
CASSSDRPVTEAFF
TGTGCCAGCAGTTCAGACAGGCCCGTCACTGAAGCTTTCTTT
>NA|TRBV7-9|few|TRBJ1-4
CASSLHPWQEKLFF
TGTGCCAGCAGTCTCCACCCCTGGCAAGAAAAACTGTTTTTT
>NA|TRBV27|many|TRBJ1-2
CASTKIGGGDGYTF
TGTGCCAGCACCAAGATCGGGGGCGGGGATGGCTACACCTTC
>TRBD1|TRBV2|many|TRBJ2-2
CASSDPGQGGGELFF
TGTGCCAGCAGTGACCCGGGACAGGGCGGCGGGGAGCTGTTTTTT
>NA|TRBV11-2|many|TRBJ2-3
CASSSLTGSTDTQYF
TGTGCCAGCAGCTCCCTCACCGGGAGCACAGATACGCAGTATTTT
>TRBD1|TRBV5-4|NA|TRBJ1-2
CASSSGQLEVSYTF
TGTGCCAGCAGCTCGGGACAGTTGGAAGTGAGCTACACCTTC
>TRBD2|TRBV6-2/TRBV6-3|many|TRBJ2-5
CASSLAGGLWETQYF
TGTGCCAGCAGTCTAGCGGGAGGTCTGTGGGAGACCCAGTACTTC
>NA|TRBV20-1|few|TRBJ1-5
CSASSGDQPQHF
TGCAGTGCTAGTTCGGGGGATCAGCCCCAGCATTTT
>NA|TRBV5-8|many|TRBJ1-6
CASSPWGGSSYNSPLHF
TGTGCCAGCAGCCCCTGGGGCGGGAGCTCCTATAATTCACCCCTCCACTTT
>TRBD1|TRBV2|many|TRBJ2-4
CASSQGAAKNIQYF
TGTGCCAGCAGCCAGGGGGCTGCCAAAAACATTCAGTACTTC
>NA|TRBV10-3|many|TRBJ2-1
CAISESRGGGRDEQFF
TGTGCCATCAGTGAGTCCCGAGGGGGGGGACGAGATGAGCAGTTCTTC